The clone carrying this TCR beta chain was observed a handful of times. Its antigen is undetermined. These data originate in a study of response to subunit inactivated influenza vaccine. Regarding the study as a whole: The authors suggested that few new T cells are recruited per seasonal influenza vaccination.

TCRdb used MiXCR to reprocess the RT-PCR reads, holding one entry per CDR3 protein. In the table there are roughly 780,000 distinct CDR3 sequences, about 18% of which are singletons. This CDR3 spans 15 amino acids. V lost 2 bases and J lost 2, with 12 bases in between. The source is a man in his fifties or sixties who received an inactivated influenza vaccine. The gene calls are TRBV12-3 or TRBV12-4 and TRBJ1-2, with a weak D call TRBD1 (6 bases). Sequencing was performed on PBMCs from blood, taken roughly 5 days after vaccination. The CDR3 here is CASSLTGKGNYGYTF. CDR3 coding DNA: TGTGCCAGCAGTTTAACAGGGAAAGGGAACTATGGCTACACCTTC.